Following are 14 T cell receptor beta chains from one sample sequenced in a study of blood T cell repertoires in COVID-19. TCRdb keeps only in-frame clones here, not all; method: immunoSEQ multiplex PCR. The data show around 150,000 clones, around four fifths seen once. Input material: PBMCs or T cells enriched from blood (not recorded which). The receptors shown here come from a woman aged 55-69 years who had recovered from COVID-19.

J is TRBJ2-7 and V is TRBV18; the D is unclear. CDR3 length equals 14 residues. Deletions cut 6 bases from V and 2 bases from J, with 14 bases between. Germline assignment: CDR1 KGHSH and CDR2 LQKENI. The CDR3 loop is CASSLTGSTYEQYF. CDR3 sequence (DNA): TGTGCCAGCTCCCTTACGGGTTCAACCTACGAGCAGTACTTC.

In its sample, this clone was seen once. The V gene is TRBV10-2, the J gene TRBJ1-5; D is perhaps TRBD1 (5 bases). V gave up 3 bases and J gave up 6 bases, with 9 bases separating them. This CDR3 contains 13 residues. Per germline, CDR1 WSHSY and CDR2 SAAADI. The chain's CDR3 is CASSEGAIQPQHF. As DNA, the CDR3 is TGCGCCAGCAGTGAAGGGGCTATTCAGCCCCAGCATTTT.

The V and J genes are TRBV10-3 and TRBJ2-3; D perhaps matches TRBD2 (7 bases). CDR3 length equals 15 residues. Germline CDR1 and CDR2: ENHRY and SYGVKD. V lost 3 bases, J lost 5 bases, and 15 bases lay in between. DNA for the CDR3: TGTGCCATCAGTGAAGGGGGGGGTAAGGGAGATACGCAGTATTTT. This codes for CAISEGGGKGDTQYF.

The chain uses TRBV5-1 and TRBJ2-3, with D possibly TRBD1 on 6 matching bases. CDR3 size: 13 residues. Germline values: CDR1 SGHRS, CDR2 YFSETQ. Trimming removed 0 bases at V and 5 bases at J, with 7 bases between. Here the CDR3 DNA reads TGCGCCAGCAGCTTGGAACAGGGAGATACGCAGTATTTT. Amino acid sequence: CASSLEQGDTQYF.

The chain couples TRBV6-5 to TRBJ1-5, with unresolved D. Per the germline V gene, CDR1 is MNHEY and CDR2 is SVGAGI. The CDR3 is 13 residues long. The ends were cut back, 6 bases at V and 5 bases at J, with 11 bases in the middle. The CDR3 sequence: CASSAARDQPQHF. CDR3 in DNA: TGTGCCAGCAGCGCGGCGCGAGATCAGCCCCAGCATTTT.

This sequence joins TRBV5-8 and TRBJ2-5, with 9 bases that match TRBD1. CDR3 length: 15 residues. Trimming at V came to 4 bases and at J to 9 bases, leaving 13 bases not matched to a gene. Germline loops: CDR1 SGHTS, CDR2 YDEGEE. The CDR3: CASSPRPGQGEAQYF. The DNA for the CDR3 is TGTGCCAGCAGCCCGAGACCGGGACAGGGTGAGGCCCAGTACTTC.

This clone was found once. The rearrangement uses TRBV27 and TRBJ2-7, with 8 bases fitting TRBD2. The V segment lost 3 bases and the J segment 9 bases; nucleotides outside the gene matches: 10. CDR3 length equals 14 residues. Looked up from germline, CDR1 is MNHEY and CDR2 is SMNVEV (reference sequence). The CDR3 is CASSFGGAVEAQYF. CDR3 sequence (DNA): TGTGCCAGCAGTTTCGGGGGGGCCGTGGAGGCGCAGTACTTC.

The chain carries TRBV7-9 and TRBJ1-6; D remains ambiguous. V lost 5 bases, J lost 10 bases, and 9 bases lay in between. Germline V lookup: CDR1 SEHNR, CDR2 FQNEAQ (reference sequence). There are 12 residues in the CDR3. The CDR3 loop reads CASSPDRSPLHF. CDR3 DNA sequence: TGTGCCAGCAGCCCTGATAGATCACCCCTCCACTTT.

The V call is TRBV5-6, the J call TRBJ1-2; 7 positions agree with TRBD1. The CDR3 runs 13 residues. Germline CDR1 SGHDT, CDR2 YYEEEE. After removal of 5 bases from V and 4 bases from J, the junction contained 5 bases not matched to a gene. CDR3 coding DNA: TGTGCCAGCAGTAAGGACAGGCCCTATGGCTACACCTTC. This codes for CASSKDRPYGYTF. The variable domain in full, completed from reference TRBV5-6 and TRBJ1-2, reads DAGVTQSPTHLIKTRGQQVTLRCSPKSGHDTVSWYQQALGQGPQFIFQYYEEEERQRGNFPDRFSGHQFPNYSSELNVNALLLGDSALYLCASSKDRPYGYTFGSGTRLTVV.

This chain uses TRBV5-1 with TRBJ2-7, with 9 bases matching TRBD1. The V gene end was trimmed by 3 bases and the J gene end by 3 bases; junction bases not matched to a gene: 4. The CDR3 extends over 14 amino acids. Germline V lookup: CDR1 SGHRS, CDR2 YFSETQ. CDR3 protein: CASSSGTGNYEQYF. The CDR3 DNA reads TGCGCCAGCAGCTCGGGGACAGGGAACTACGAGCAGTACTTC.

The chain carries TRBV6-1 and TRBJ1-2, with 8 bases fitting TRBD1. The CDR3 spans 14 residues. Germline V gene sequence: CDR1 MNHNS, CDR2 SASEGT. J was trimmed by 4 bases and V by 1 base; bases with no gene match: 2. The CDR3 bases are TGTGCCAGCAGTGAAGGGACAGGGAGCTATGGCTACACCTTC. Translating gives CASSEGTGSYGYTF.

V and J are TRBV4-1 and TRBJ2-6; no firm D call. V dropped 2 bases and J dropped 1 base, with 6 bases sitting between them. CDR3 length equals 15 residues. CDR1 and CDR2 from the germline V gene are MGHRA and YSYEKL. The CDR3 sequence is CASSQYRSGANVLTF. The CDR3 nucleotides read TGCGCCAGCAGCCAATACAGATCTGGGGCCAACGTCCTGACTTTC.

This clone was counted a single time. The sample has other DNA sequences that encode this CDR3 too. The chain recombines TRBV30 with TRBJ2-5; tentatively, D is TRBD2 (6 bases). The CDR3 totals 13 residues. Trimming removed 0 bases at V and 5 bases at J, with 10 bases between. The V gene's germline CDR1 is GTSNPN and CDR2 SVGIG (reference sequence). CDR3 loop: CAWSVRGRETQYF. The CDR3 nucleotides are TGTGCCTGGAGTGTACGGGGGAGGGAGACCCAGTACTTC.

The chain recombines TRBV10-3 with TRBJ1-3; D perhaps matches TRBD1 (6 bases). The CDR3 covers 16 residues. Germline V gene lookup returns CDR1 ENHRY and CDR2 SYGVKD. Trimming cost V 0 bases and J 4 bases, with 13 bases left between them. CDR3 nucleotides: TGTGCCATCAGTGAGTCGGACAGAGGTGCAGGAAACACCATATATTTT. Its protein is CAISESDRGAGNTIYF.